These 15 T cell receptor beta chains were sequenced from one sample in a study of T cells after somatic rescue of genetic block (dated by TCRdb to between 2020 and 2021). Library prep was done by the immunoSEQ multiplex PCR assay. This is the immuneACCESS table as TCRdb keeps it, with only in-frame sequences that have V and J called. A part of the clones is gone; compared with another copy, unresolved V genes explain less than half, and the rest is unexplained. The sample records 45,000 to 70,000 clones, around 96% of which are singletons. Of the sample, approximately 0.073% falls within the top ten clones. The sample consisted of peripheral blood mononuclear cells (PBMCs). All receptors derive from a child under two years old.

This rearrangement joins TRBV5-6 to TRBJ2-3; 15 positions agree with TRBD2. Germline V gene lookup returns CDR1 SGHDT and CDR2 YYEEEE. The CDR3 contains 17 residues. V lost 4 bases, J lost 3 bases, and 6 bases stayed unmatched. CDR3 loop: CASSHGLAGGPTDTQYF. The CDR3 nucleotides are TGTGCCAGCAGCCACGGACTAGCGGGAGGGCCGACAGATACGCAGTATTTT.

The CDR3 loop reads CASSFSWGTF. The CDR3 DNA reads as TGTGCCAGCAGCTTTTCCTGGGGGACCTTC. This rearrangement joins TRBV5-4 to TRBJ1-2; tentative D call: TRBD1 (5 bases). This CDR3 spans 10 amino acids. Germline lookup yields CDR1 SGHNT and CDR2 YYREEE (reference sequence). Between the trimmed V and J ends, which lost 2 bases and 14 bases, there was a span of 10 bases.

The rearrangement uses TRBV5-4 and TRBJ1-1, with 8 bases aligning to TRBD1. This CDR3 is built from 13 residues. With 2 bases clipped from V and 8 bases from J, the junction kept 5 bases outside the gene matches. In germline, CDR1 is SGHNT, CDR2 YYREEE (reference sequence). The CDR3 DNA reads TGTGCCAGCAGCTTCCAGGGGGCAGGGGAAGCTTTCTTT. This gives the protein CASSFQGAGEAFF.

The chain recombines TRBV6-1 with TRBJ2-2, with 9 positions matching TRBD2. Germline trimming cut 0 bases from V and 4 bases from J; bases unmatched to any gene: 0. Germline assignment: CDR1 MNHNS and CDR2 SASEGT. The CDR3 spans 15 residues. DNA for the CDR3: TGTGCCAGCAGTGAAGCGGGACTAGCCACCGGGGAGCTGTTTTTT. It encodes CASSEAGLATGELFF.

The count of this clone is one. V is TRBV11-3 and J is TRBJ2-3, with D possibly matching TRBD2 (6 bases). Germline lookup yields CDR1 SGHNT and CDR2 YENEEA. This CDR3 spans 13 amino acids. Trimming left V 1 base short and J 14 bases short, with 16 bases between. The CDR3 region has the DNA TGTGCCAGCAGCTTAGCCGGGGGTGATACGTTGTATTTT. This codes for CASSLAGGDTLYF.

The J gene is TRBJ1-2, the V gene TRBV18, with TRBD1 identical over 7 bases. The CDR3 spans 13 residues. Germline values: CDR1 KGHSH, CDR2 LQKENI. Germline trimming cut 6 bases from V and 3 bases from J; bases unmatched to any gene: 4. CDR3 amino acids: CASSRQGYYGYTF. Here the CDR3 DNA reads TGTGCCAGCTCCCGACAGGGTTACTATGGCTACACCTTC.

The rearrangement links TRBV5-1 to TRBJ2-5; D is undetermined. This CDR3 is built from 15 residues. Trimming pared 0 bases from V and 1 base from J, leaving 10 bases between. Germline V gene data show CDR1 as SGHRS and CDR2 as YFSETQ. The CDR3 DNA sequence: TGCGCCAGCAGCTTGGCCGGGTGGGGCCAAGAGACCCAGTACTTC. Its translation: CASSLAGWGQETQYF.

The chain carries TRBV5-5 and TRBJ2-7, with D hard to call. Per germline, CDR1 SGHKS and CDR2 YYEKEE (reference sequence). The ends were cut back, 1 base at V and 3 bases at J, with 11 bases in the middle. CDR3 length equals 14 residues. In DNA form, the CDR3 reads TGTGCCAGCAGCTTGACCCTAGAAGGCTACGAGCAGTACTTC. It encodes CASSLTLEGYEQYF.

The chain employs TRBV6-1 and TRBJ2-1; 9 nucleotides agree with TRBD2. J gave up 4 bases and V 8 bases, and 3 bases lay outside the gene matches. This CDR3 has 13 amino acids. Germline V gene lookup returns CDR1 MNHNS and CDR2 SASEGT. This CDR3 is CASGTSQYNEQFF. Here the CDR3 DNA reads TGTGCCAGCGGGACTAGCCAGTACAATGAGCAGTTCTTC.

This chain uses TRBV4-2 with TRBJ2-3, with D uncertain. V was clipped by 5 bases and J by 0 bases, with 15 bases between them. Germline loops: CDR1 LGHNA, CDR2 YNFKEQ. CDR3 length equals 16 residues. This chain's CDR3 is CASSKPLNPSTDTQYF. As DNA, the CDR3 is TGTGCCAGCAGCAAGCCTCTAAACCCTAGCACAGATACGCAGTATTTT.

The V gene is TRBV6-6, the J gene TRBJ2-5; 7 bases are shared with TRBD2. Germline CDR1 and CDR2: MNHNY and SVGAGI (reference sequence). The ends lost 0 bases at V and 2 bases at J; junction bases unmatched: 0. The CDR3 contains 14 residues. The CDR3 region is CASSYSGGQETQYF. The CDR3 nucleotides read TGTGCCAGCAGTTACTCGGGAGGGCAAGAGACCCAGTACTTC.

The chain has TRBV11-2 and TRBJ2-7; D is perhaps TRBD2 (5 bases). Per the germline V gene, CDR1 is SGHAT and CDR2 is FQNNGV. V lost 3 bases and J lost 0, with 9 bases in between. CDR3 length: 14 amino acids. The CDR3 spells CASSFRENSYEQYF. DNA of the CDR3: TGTGCCAGCAGCTTTAGGGAGAACTCCTACGAGCAGTACTTC.

The chain recombines TRBV29-1 with TRBJ2-3, with D tentatively TRBD2 (6 bases). The CDR3 is 16 amino acids. Trimming removed 4 bases from V and 6 bases from J, with 23 bases in between. Germline V CDR1 and CDR2: SQVTM, ANQGSEA. CDR3 region: CSVARLLAGGADTQYF. DNA for the CDR3: TGCAGCGTTGCTCGGCTACTAGCCGGAGGGGCGGATACGCAGTATTTT.

In this sample, this clone turned up once. V and J are TRBV7-8 and TRBJ2-3; D perhaps matches TRBD2 (5 bases). This CDR3 has 16 residues. Germline CDR1 SGHVS, CDR2 FQNEAQ. Trimming pared 0 bases from V and 4 bases from J, leaving 14 bases between. The CDR3 sequence is CASSLAARVIADTQYF. The CDR3 region has the DNA TGTGCCAGCAGCTTAGCGGCGCGGGTCATCGCAGATACGCAGTATTTT.

CDR3 sequence reads: CASDGGVGNTIYF. The CDR3 DNA is TGTGCCAGTGATGGGGGGGTCGGAAACACCATATATTTT. This rearrangement joins TRBV7-9 to TRBJ1-3; tentative D call: TRBD1 (5 bases). This CDR3 is built from 13 residues. The germline V gene encodes CDR1 SEHNR and CDR2 FQNEAQ (reference sequence). V shed 9 bases and J shed 4 bases, with 13 bases lying between them.